This passage covers 5 T cell receptor beta chains from one sample sequenced in a study of blood T cell repertoires in COVID-19. The repertoire was sequenced with immunoSEQ multiplex PCR; TCRdb's copy has only in-frame clones and lacks some. The data hold 270,000 or so clones, with 84% observed a single time. The sequencing sample was made of peripheral blood. Receptors were obtained from a human donor in a cohort sampled during active COVID-19.

This chain uses TRBV7-8 with TRBJ2-1, with TRBD2 identical over 7 bases. The junction had 16 bases not matched to a gene; V was cut back by 2 bases and J by 0 bases. Germline assignment: CDR1 SGHVS and CDR2 FQNEAQ. The CDR3 extends over 20 amino acids. The CDR3 sequence: CASSLHRGGGSRISYNEQFF. The CDR3 coding sequence is TGTGCCAGCAGCTTACACAGAGGTGGCGGGAGTAGGATCTCCTACAATGAGCAGTTCTTC.

Concerning this clone itself: Germline and junction disagree at one end, which may indicate a read error. The rearrangement uses TRBV7-7 and TRBJ2-7, with a possible D match to TRBD2 (6 bases). The CDR3 has 14 amino acids. Germline V lookup: CDR1 SSHAT, CDR2 FNYEAQ (reference sequence). Here the CDR3 reads CASSLGPGAYEQYF. The CDR3 nucleotides read TGTGCTAGCAGCCTGGGACCGGGAGCCTACGAGCAGTACTTC.

V gene TRBV5-4 combines with J gene TRBJ2-3; D possibly corresponds to TRBD2 (5 bases). Germline lookup yields CDR1 SGHNT and CDR2 YYREEE (reference sequence). This CDR3 is built from 16 residues. Trimming pared 3 bases from V and 3 bases from J, leaving 17 bases between. This chain's CDR3 is CASSSAVASRTDTQYF. Here the CDR3 DNA reads TGTGCCAGCAGCTCAGCGGTGGCCAGCCGAACAGATACGCAGTATTTT.

The rearrangement joins TRBV28 to TRBJ1-5; TRBD1 might be the D (6 bases). Looked up from germline, CDR1 is MDHEN and CDR2 is SYDVKM. V was pared by 5 bases and J by 4 bases, with 9 bases between. The CDR3 is made up of 13 amino acids. CDR3 in DNA: TGTGCCAGCAGTCGGACAGTTAATCAGCCCCAGCATTTT. This gives the protein CASSRTVNQPQHF.

The chain joins TRBV18 to TRBJ1-2; D not certain. This CDR3 contains 12 residues. The ends were cut back, 3 bases at V and 5 bases at J, with 7 bases in the middle. Germline lookup yields CDR1 KGHSH and CDR2 LQKENI. The CDR3 reads CASSPGRYGYTF. In DNA form, the CDR3 reads TGTGCCAGCTCACCGGGCCGGTATGGCTACACCTTC.